This TCR beta chain comes out of a study of blood T cell repertoires in COVID-19. About the study: T cells, B-cell-depleted T cells, or PBMCs supplied cDNA or gDNA.

The table lists this clone with a count of one. Libraries were prepared by immunoSEQ multiplex PCR; TCRdb keeps only in-frame clonotypes and omits some of them. Of fewer than 200,000 clones listed, 75% to 80% are singletons. This receptor was identified in a woman between 70 and 85 years old with acute or convalescent COVID-19. The sequencing sample was made of peripheral blood.

CDR3 DNA: TGCGCCAGCTACCCCCTTCCGGGAGTCTCCTACGAGCAGTACTTC. Protein: CASYPLPGVSYEQYF. The chain couples TRBV5-1 to TRBJ2-7; a weak D match, TRBD2 (6 bases). Germline CDR1 SGHRS, CDR2 YFSETQ. This CDR3 comprises 15 residues. V was clipped by 7 bases and J by 0 bases, with 17 bases between them.